The table lists the clone carrying this T cell receptor beta chain with many counts. The antigen remains unidentified. Trimming removed 3 bases from V and 9 bases from J; junction bases left unmatched: 14. This CDR3 has 15 amino acids. This sample was included in a study of T-cell memory formation after mild COVID-19. Study at large: TCR clusters largely stayed donor specific.

The study's findings and limits: From day 15 to 85, contracting clones were balanced between CD4 and CD8, whereas later expanders leaned toward CD4+. Largely, contracting CD4+ clones fell within CM and EM, and contracting CD8+ clones within EMRA.

TCRdb redid the calling of the 5' RACE reads with MiXCR, one entry per CDR3 protein. The table includes roughly 6,000 distinct CDR3 sequences, over 15% detected once. V is TRBV12-3 or TRBV12-4 and J is TRBJ2-7; 7 bases align to TRBD1. The specimen was PBMCs or a T cell subset sorted from them (not recorded which). The TCR originated in an adult woman who had mild COVID-19 (a few samples of this study predate the infection). Cell type and time point are not known. In DNA form, the CDR3 reads TGTGCCAGCAGTTTCCCCGGGACAGCCAGATTGGGGCAGTACTTC. Amino acid sequence: CASSFPGTARLGQYF.